The 23 T cell receptor beta chains given below trace back to one sample, sequenced in a study of spatial heterogeneity in lung cancer. Time point: sample taken at primary tumor resection. No cells were sorted before sequencing. The whole RNA sequenced was extracted from tumor, nontumor lung or frozen PBMC. From the 5' RACE reads, TCRdb called clonotypes with MiXCR, one entry per CDR3 protein. The table lists more than 65,000 distinct CDR3 sequences, roughly 12% of them singletons. The source was PBMCs, collected at surgery. These receptors were obtained from a male donor with early-stage non-small cell lung cancer.

This clonotype was observed many times. The chain uses TRBV3-1 and TRBJ1-2, with D uncertain. The CDR3 spans 16 residues. Per the germline V gene, CDR1 is LGHDT and CDR2 is YNNKEL (reference sequence). V was trimmed by 0 bases and J by 2 bases, leaving 13 bases between them. CDR3 nucleotide sequence: TGTGCCAGCAGCCAAGATAGACAAAGAGGAAACTATGGCTACACCTTC. It translates to CASSQDRQRGNYGYTF.

This clonotype came up a few times. This sequence joins TRBV29-1 and TRBJ1-5; D is unresolved. This CDR3 comprises 12 residues. The V end was cut by 4 bases, the J end by 7 bases, with 11 bases between. Germline V gene lookup returns CDR1 SQVTM and CDR2 ANQGSEA. The CDR3 coding sequence is TGCAGCGTTGGCGAGGTACGACAGCCCCAGCATTTT. Amino acids: CSVGEVRQPQHF.

The chain recombines TRBV5-1 with TRBJ2-1; 7 bases agree with TRBD2. Germline trimming cut 4 bases from V and 9 bases from J; bases unmatched to any gene: 7. This CDR3 spans 13 amino acids. From germline, CDR1 is SGHRS and CDR2 YFSETQ. CDR3 amino acids: CASSPRGDGEQFF. CDR3 coding DNA: TGCGCCAGCAGCCCACGGGGGGACGGTGAGCAGTTCTTC.

The rearrangement uses TRBV19 and TRBJ1-4; no reliable D call. The ends were cut back, 5 bases at V and 0 bases at J, with 13 bases in the middle. The CDR3 runs to 16 residues. Germline CDR1 is LNHDA and CDR2 is SQIVND (reference sequence). This chain's CDR3 is CASSSRTASTNEKLFF. The CDR3, as DNA: TGTGCCAGTAGTTCGCGGACCGCCTCAACTAATGAAAAACTGTTTTTT.

Ten or more counts support this clonotype. This sequence joins TRBV19 and TRBJ1-1; 8 nucleotides align to TRBD1. The germline CDR1 and CDR2 sequences are LNHDA and SQIVND (reference sequence). With 1 base clipped from V and 7 bases from J, the junction kept 5 bases outside the gene matches. This CDR3 is built from 14 residues. The CDR3 spells CASSIGSGQGEAFF. The CDR3 bases are TGTGCCAGTAGTATAGGCTCTGGACAGGGTGAAGCTTTCTTT.

The chain joins TRBV12-3 or TRBV12-4 to TRBJ2-1; 9 bases match TRBD1. J gave up 4 bases and V 5 bases, and 9 bases lay outside the gene matches. CDR3 length: 16 residues. The CDR3 here is CASSLWTGANYNEQFF. The CDR3 nucleotides are TGTGCCAGCAGTCTCTGGACAGGGGCGAATTACAATGAGCAGTTCTTC.

The chain is built from TRBV6-5 and TRBJ2-1; 8 positions agree with TRBD2. V lost 6 bases, J lost 5 bases, and 12 bases stayed unmatched. Germline V CDR1 and CDR2: MNHEY, SVGAGI. The CDR3 is 16 residues long. The CDR3 is CASSPGGGGPNNEQFF. CDR3 nucleotides: TGTGCCAGCAGCCCCGGGGGGGGAGGGCCCAACAATGAGCAGTTCTTC.

This clonotype was observed many times. The chain couples TRBV3-1 to TRBJ1-1, with D possibly matching TRBD1 (5 bases). The V end was cut by 1 base, the J end by 4 bases, with 13 bases between. The CDR3 covers 15 residues. Germline V lookup: CDR1 LGHDT, CDR2 YNNKEL (reference sequence). The CDR3 DNA is TGTGCCAGCAGCCAAGGGAAGGGGCCGGGCACTGAAGCTTTCTTT. This sequence encodes CASSQGKGPGTEAFF.

This clonotype turned up a few times. The chain joins TRBV11-2 to TRBJ2-7, with a tentative D call TRBD1 (5 bases). V was pared by 2 bases and J by 0 bases, with 11 bases between. CDR1 SGHAT and CDR2 FQNNGV come from the germline V gene. The CDR3 totals 15 residues. The CDR3 region has the DNA TGTGCCAGCAGCTTATTCACGGACACCTCCTACGAGCAGTACTTC. Its translation: CASSLFTDTSYEQYF.

The genes are TRBV12-5 and TRBJ2-1, with D uncertain. CDR3 length: 18 residues. Germline CDR1 is LGHNT and CDR2 is FRNRAP. Deletions cut 4 bases from V and 0 bases from J, with 19 bases between. In DNA, the CDR3 is TGTGCTAGTGGTTCGACTGTCAAACCGAGCCTCTCCTACAATGAGCAGTTCTTC. Protein product: CASGSTVKPSLSYNEQFF. The variable domain in full, with the rest retrieved from reference TRBV12-5 and TRBJ2-1, is DARVTQTPRHKVTEMGQEVTMRCQPILGHNTVFWYRQTMMQGLELLAYFRNRAPLDDSGMPKDRFSAEMPDATLATLKIQPSEPRDSAVYFCASGSTVKPSLSYNEQFFGPGTRLTVL.

Written as DNA, the CDR3 is TGTGCCAGCAGCTTTGATCGGGACACTGAAGCTTTCTTT. Protein: CASSFDRDTEAFF. The gene calls are TRBV5-4 and TRBJ1-1; D remains ambiguous. The germline V and J ends were trimmed by 2 bases and 3 bases, with 8 bases remaining between them. This CDR3 is built from 13 residues. Germline V gives CDR1 SGHNT, CDR2 YYREEE (reference sequence).

Only a few counts were recorded for this clonotype. V is TRBV6-2 or TRBV6-3 and J is TRBJ2-7, with D hard to call. The CDR3 length is 14 residues. Trimming left V 11 bases short and J 2 bases short, with 19 bases between. CDR1 MNHEY and CDR2 SVGEGT come from the germline V gene. In DNA, the CDR3 is TGTGCCTCCGCGCGATTACGGGTTACCTACGAGCAGTACTTC. It is translated as CASARLRVTYEQYF.

This clonotype was counted many times. This chain links TRBV29-1 with TRBJ1-5; D call uncertain. V gave up 6 bases and J gave up 5 bases, with 11 bases separating them. The germline V gene has CDR1 SQVTM and CDR2 ANQGSEA. The CDR3 extends over 12 amino acids. The CDR3: CSVREGDQPQHF. The CDR3 nucleotides are TGCAGCGTGAGAGAGGGCGATCAGCCCCAGCATTTT.

This chain connects TRBV19 to TRBJ2-7; TRBD1 matches at 12 bases. The CDR3 loop spans 15 amino acids. The germline V gene encodes CDR1 LNHDA and CDR2 SQIVND (reference sequence). J was trimmed by 5 bases and V by 5 bases; bases with no gene match: 7. This chain's CDR3 is CASSFGGTGGHEQYF. The CDR3 bases are TGTGCCAGTAGTTTCGGCGGGACAGGGGGCCACGAGCAGTACTTC.

The chain employs TRBV5-1 and TRBJ1-3; D is unclear. Trimming took off 4 bases at V and 0 bases at J, with 8 bases between the two ends. The germline gives CDR1 SGHRS, CDR2 YFSETQ. This CDR3 is built from 14 residues. CDR3 region: CASSTGLSGNTIYF. CDR3 nucleotides: TGCGCCAGCAGCACGGGCCTCTCTGGAAACACCATATATTTT. The variable domain in full, with the rest retrieved from reference TRBV5-1 and TRBJ1-3, is KAGVTQTPRYLIKTRGQQVTLSCSPISGHRSVSWYQQTPGQGLQFLFEYFSETQRNKGNFPGRFSGRQFSNSRSEMNVSTLELGDSALYLCASSTGLSGNTIYFGEGSWLTVV.

In its sample, this clonotype was seen many times. The chain joins TRBV6-2 or TRBV6-3 to TRBJ2-3, with TRBD1 as a possible D gene (6 bases). V was shortened by 5 bases and J by 2 bases, with 14 bases between the two germline ends. The CDR3 runs 15 residues. Looked up from germline, CDR1 is MNHEY and CDR2 is SVGEGT. The CDR3 here is CASSPRDIFTDTQYF. DNA for the CDR3: TGTGCCAGCAGTCCCCGGGACATATTCACAGATACGCAGTATTTT.

This clonotype has a count of ten or more. The chain employs TRBV5-6 and TRBJ1-1, with unresolved D. Germline CDR1 SGHDT, CDR2 YYEEEE. This CDR3 is built from 13 residues. The ends were cut back, 2 bases at V and 0 bases at J, with 5 bases in the middle. CDR3 sequence reads: CASSFSVNTEAFF. DNA for the CDR3: TGTGCCAGCAGCTTTAGCGTGAACACTGAAGCTTTCTTT.

This clonotype has just a few counts. This chain joins TRBV7-9 and TRBJ2-7, with 7 bases that match TRBD1. Trimming took 5 bases from V and 3 from J; bases not matched to a gene: 7. Per the germline V gene, CDR1 is SEHNR and CDR2 is FQNEAQ (reference sequence). This CDR3 comprises 14 residues. The CDR3 sequence is CASSATGAVYEQYF. For the CDR3, the DNA is TGTGCCAGCAGCGCCACAGGGGCGGTCTACGAGCAGTACTTC.

This chain joins TRBV27 and TRBJ1-1, with D unresolved. This CDR3 is 14 amino acids long. Germline V gene lookup returns CDR1 MNHEY and CDR2 SMNVEV (reference sequence). V lost 2 bases and J 0 bases, leaving 7 bases between the germline ends. CDR3 sequence (DNA): TGTGCCAGCAGTTTAGAGGGCGTGAACACTGAAGCTTTCTTT. This gives the protein CASSLEGVNTEAFF.

This clonotype was counted a few times. V and J are TRBV20-1 and TRBJ1-1; 7 positions match TRBD1. This CDR3 has 12 residues. V dropped 6 bases and J dropped 7; count of bases not matched to a gene: 8. In germline, CDR1 is DFQATT, CDR2 SNEGSKA (reference sequence). The CDR3 is CSAHTRTGEAFF. The CDR3, as DNA: TGCAGTGCCCATACCAGGACAGGTGAAGCTTTCTTT.

This clonotype was recorded many times. The rearrangement uses TRBV2 and TRBJ2-1; D call uncertain. This CDR3 comprises 12 residues. The germline V gene has CDR1 SNHLY and CDR2 FYNNEI. Trimming shortened V by 5 bases and J by 6 bases, and 8 bases separated the two germline ends. CDR3 DNA: TGTGCCAGCAGTCCCCAAGGCAATGAGCAGTTCTTC. Amino acids: CASSPQGNEQFF.

This chain joins TRBV20-1 and TRBJ1-1; D gene unclear. Trimming pared 0 bases from V and 7 bases from J, leaving 24 bases between. CDR1 and CDR2 from the germline V gene are DFQATT and SNEGSKA (reference sequence). The CDR3 is 17 residues long. CDR3 sequence: CSARDSRFGVSTNEAFF. CDR3 in DNA: TGCAGTGCTAGAGATTCGCGTTTCGGGGTCAGCACAAATGAAGCTTTCTTT.

The chain combines TRBV6-1 with TRBJ2-1, with 8 bases aligning to TRBD1. CDR1 MNHNS and CDR2 SASEGT come from the germline V gene. J lost 3 bases, V lost 7 bases, and 2 bases had no gene match. The CDR3 is made up of 13 amino acids. The CDR3 sequence is CASITGGYNEQFF. The DNA for the CDR3 is TGTGCCAGCATAACAGGGGGCTACAATGAGCAGTTCTTC.